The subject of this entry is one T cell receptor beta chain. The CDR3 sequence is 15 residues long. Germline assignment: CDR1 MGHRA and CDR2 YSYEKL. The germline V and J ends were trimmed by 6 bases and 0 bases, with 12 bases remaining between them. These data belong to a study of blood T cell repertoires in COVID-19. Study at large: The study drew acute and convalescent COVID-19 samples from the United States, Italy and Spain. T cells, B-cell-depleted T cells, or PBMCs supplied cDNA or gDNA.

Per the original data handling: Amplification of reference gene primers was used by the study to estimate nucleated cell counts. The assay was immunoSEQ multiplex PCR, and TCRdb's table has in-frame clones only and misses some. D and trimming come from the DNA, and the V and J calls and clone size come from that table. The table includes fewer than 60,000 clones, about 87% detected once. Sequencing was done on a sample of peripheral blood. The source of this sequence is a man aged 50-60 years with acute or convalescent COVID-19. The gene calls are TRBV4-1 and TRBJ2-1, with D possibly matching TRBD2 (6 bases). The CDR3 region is CASRRGVSSYNEQFF. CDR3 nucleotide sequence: TGCGCCAGCAGACGCGGGGTGAGCTCCTACAATGAGCAGTTCTTC.